The 21 T cell receptor beta chains below come from one sample, sequenced in a study of T cell repertoires in cytomegalovirus infection. For these TCRs, the target antigens are not known. From the reads, TCRdb called clonotypes with MiXCR, one entry per CDR3 protein. The sample lists 800,000 to 950,000 distinct CDR3 sequences, approximately 32% occurring once. The sequencing used cultured CD8+ T cells from PBMCs, collected from culture after CMV antigen stimulation. Every receptor here comes from a human donor in good health (CMV status not recorded). Some clones in this sample may be carry-over from other donors' samples.

The gene calls are TRBV12-3 or TRBV12-4 and TRBJ2-1, with 10 bases aligning to TRBD1. This CDR3 has 14 residues. J was trimmed by 5 bases and V by 8 bases; bases with no gene match: 6. This chain's CDR3 is CASGTGVGNNEQFF. The CDR3 bases are TGTGCCAGCGGGACAGGGGTGGGGAACAATGAGCAGTTCTTC.

DNA of the CDR3: TGTGCCAGCAGTGACAAGGACCTCTGTATTTTGGGGCAAACCTTGAGATGGGGCTCCTACGAGCAGTACTTC. It translates to CASSDKDLCILGQTLRWGSYEQYF. This chain links TRBV6-8 with TRBJ2-7, with a possible D match to TRBD1 (5 bases). Germline V gives CDR1 MNHGY, CDR2 SAAAGT. The CDR3 consists of 24 residues. V lost 5 bases and J lost 0, with 41 bases in between.

J is TRBJ2-1 and V is TRBV20-1, with D hard to call. This CDR3 has 9 amino acids. The V end lost 7 bases, the J end lost 4 bases, and 2 bases lay between the germline ends. Looked up from germline, CDR1 is DFQATT and CDR2 is SNEGSKA (reference sequence). CDR3 loop: CSGYNEQFF. In DNA, the CDR3 is TGCAGTGGGTACAATGAGCAGTTCTTC.

This clonotype was seen more than once but under ten times. The chain links TRBV28 to TRBJ2-3, with unresolved D. The CDR3 spans 17 residues. V lost 4 bases, J lost 4 bases, and 21 bases lay in between. CDR1 and CDR2 (germline): MDHEN, SYDVKM. DNA of the CDR3: TGTGCCAGCAGTTCTCGCCGAGGAGACACGCTCCCAGATACGCAGTATTTT. Translation: CASSSRRGDTLPDTQYF.

There are many counts of this clonotype. The V and J genes are TRBV7-8 and TRBJ1-5; 7 bases are shared with TRBD1. Germline CDR1 and CDR2: SGHVS and FQNEAQ. The length of the CDR3 is 17 residues. The V and J ends lost 4 bases and 2 bases, in that order; junction bases with no gene match: 11. The CDR3 here is CASSYPGQMLGNQPQHF. DNA of the CDR3: TGTGCCAGCAGCTACCCGGGACAGATGTTGGGCAATCAGCCCCAGCATTTT.

The chain is built from TRBV27 and TRBJ2-1, with 8 bases lining up with TRBD2. This CDR3 is built from 16 residues. Germline CDR1 is MNHEY and CDR2 is SMNVEV (reference sequence). V shed 5 bases and J 3 bases; nucleotides not matched to a gene: 9. The CDR3 DNA reads TGTGCCAGCAGTCTCCCCCGGGGGGGGGGCTACAATGAGCAGTTCTTC. Translation gives CASSLPRGGGYNEQFF.

The chain is built from TRBV27 and TRBJ2-3; 11 bases fit TRBD2. Germline CDR1 reads MNHEY; CDR2 reads SMNVEV (reference sequence). The CDR3 contains 14 residues. The trim removed 10 bases at V and 5 bases at J, leaving 8 bases unmatched. The CDR3 DNA sequence: TGTGCCACCCTAGCGGGGGGCGGGATAGATACGCAGTATTTT. Its protein product is CATLAGGGIDTQYF.

The chain is built from TRBV7-9 and TRBJ2-7; D unresolved. V was pared by 0 bases and J by 5 bases, with 2 bases between. This CDR3 comprises 11 residues. Germline assignment: CDR1 SEHNR and CDR2 FQNEAQ (reference sequence). CDR3 nucleotides: TGTGCCAGCAGCTTAGCGGACGAGCAGTACGTC. This encodes CASSLADEQYV.

The rearrangement links TRBV11-2 to TRBJ2-5; 11 nucleotides align to TRBD2. The CDR3 extends over 19 amino acids. CDR1 is SGHAT and CDR2 is FQNNGV in the germline V gene. V was pared by 2 bases and J by 0 bases, with 11 bases of the junction left unmatched. The CDR3: CASSLNKLAGGPYQETQYF. CDR3 sequence (DNA): TGTGCCAGCAGCTTAAACAAGCTAGCGGGGGGCCCGTACCAAGAGACCCAGTACTTC.

A few counts support this clonotype. The chain combines TRBV24-1 with TRBJ1-5; D is unclear. This CDR3 spans 14 amino acids. Germline values: CDR1 KGHDR, CDR2 SFDVKD. V lost 5 bases to trimming and J lost 2 bases, with 9 bases between them. The CDR3 DNA reads as TGTGCCACCAGTGCCCCTGGGCGCAATCAGCCCCAGCATTTT. It yields the protein CATSAPGRNQPQHF.

The rearrangement links TRBV6-5 to TRBJ1-1, with 10 bases aligning to TRBD1. The CDR3 loop spans 15 amino acids. J lost 4 bases, V lost 4 bases, and 6 bases had no gene match. The germline gives CDR1 MNHEY, CDR2 SVGAGI. The CDR3 DNA reads TGTGCCAGCAGTTTACGACAGGGGGCAGGCACTGAAGCTTTCTTT. Translation gives CASSLRQGAGTEAFF.

The genes are TRBV6-2 or TRBV6-3 and TRBJ1-2; no firm D call. CDR3 length: 13 residues. Germline V lookup: CDR1 MNHEY, CDR2 SVGEGT. Trimming took off 8 bases at V and 5 bases at J, with 15 bases between the two ends. The CDR3 sequence: CASGLDPGYGYTF. The CDR3 bases are TGTGCCAGCGGATTGGACCCCGGGTATGGCTACACCTTC.

This sequence joins TRBV25-1 and TRBJ1-2, with D tentatively TRBD1 (5 bases). Germline V gene lookup returns CDR1 MGHDK and CDR2 SYGVNS. This CDR3 is 14 amino acids long. Trimming pared 5 bases from V and 5 bases from J, leaving 15 bases between. CDR3 coding DNA: TGTGCCAGCAGTCCCGGGACTCCGGGGTATGGCTACACCTTC. Protein: CASSPGTPGYGYTF.

The chain recombines TRBV12-3 or TRBV12-4 with TRBJ2-1; 9 positions match TRBD2. V lost 8 bases to trimming and J lost 4 bases; unmatched junction nucleotides: 12. The CDR3 is made up of 16 amino acids. CDR3 coding DNA: TGTGCCAGCCGGACGCCCCTAGCGGGGAGATACAATGAGCAGTTCTTC. This encodes CASRTPLAGRYNEQFF.

The gene calls are TRBV7-8 and TRBJ1-1; 10 bases line up with TRBD1. The germline gives CDR1 SGHVS, CDR2 FQNEAQ. J was trimmed by 1 base and V by 8 bases; bases with no gene match: 7. The CDR3 runs 15 residues. The CDR3 protein is CASGRQGAENTEAFF. The CDR3 coding sequence is TGTGCCAGCGGAAGACAGGGGGCCGAGAACACTGAAGCTTTCTTT.

With regard to this clonotype: One junction end does not reproduce the germline sequence, and a read error may be involved. V gene TRBV7-7 combines with J gene TRBJ2-7, with 12 bases matching TRBD1. This CDR3 region has 15 residues. Germline V gives CDR1 SSHAT, CDR2 FNYEAQ (reference sequence). DNA of the CDR3: TGTGCTAGCAGCCTCGGGACAGGGGGCCACTACGAGCAGTACTTC. This sequence encodes CASSLGTGGHYEQYF.

The V gene is TRBV6-1, the J gene TRBJ1-1, with D uncertain. The CDR3 is 16 residues long. V was cut by 5 bases and J by 3 bases, with 19 bases left in between. CDR1 MNHNS and CDR2 SASEGT come from the germline V gene. CDR3 residues: CASSLRGQALYTEAFF. In nucleotides, the CDR3 is TGTGCCAGCAGTCTCCGGGGTCAAGCCCTTTACACTGAAGCTTTCTTT.

The sample holds a few counts of this clonotype. This chain uses TRBV7-9 with TRBJ2-3; D possibly uses TRBD1 or TRBD2 (6 bases each). Germline V gene sequence: CDR1 SEHNR, CDR2 FQNEAQ (reference sequence). V was shortened by 5 bases and J by 4 bases, with 22 bases between the two germline ends. CDR3 length: 17 residues. The CDR3 protein is CASSAAGGPRGPDTQYF. The CDR3 nucleotides read TGTGCCAGCAGCGCAGCTGGGGGGCCACGCGGGCCAGATACGCAGTATTTT.

This clonotype was counted a few times. This chain uses TRBV5-3 with TRBJ2-1; 14 bases align to TRBD2. TRBV5-3 is classed as an ORF, of uncertain function. The CDR3 runs to 17 residues. The trim removed 8 bases at V and 6 bases at J, leaving 13 bases unmatched. The CDR3 DNA is TGTGCCAGCAGTCTGGGACTAGCGGGGGCTCCGGTCAATGAGCAGTTCTTC. It is translated as CASSLGLAGAPVNEQFF.

This clonotype was detected many times. The J gene is TRBJ1-2, the V gene TRBV7-2; D not resolved. The CDR3 is made up of 17 amino acids. Germline CDR1 is SGHTA and CDR2 is FQGNSA. Trimming removed 5 bases from V and 2 bases from J, with 21 bases in between. The CDR3 nucleotides read TGTGCCAGCAGCCCTGGGCCGGGATGGGATTTAAACTATGGCTACACCTTC. This encodes CASSPGPGWDLNYGYTF.

This clonotype was counted between two and nine times. The chain links TRBV6-1 to TRBJ2-7; 10 bases map to TRBD1. In germline, CDR1 is MNHNS, CDR2 SASEGT. J was trimmed by 5 bases and V by 3 bases; bases with no gene match: 7. The CDR3 loop spans 15 amino acids. This chain's CDR3 is CASSEADRGKDEQYF. The CDR3 nucleotides are TGTGCCAGCAGTGAGGCGGACAGGGGGAAGGACGAGCAGTACTTC.